Detailed here is one T cell receptor (beta chain). Its antigen is not identified. Profiled with immunoSEQ multiplex PCR; TCRdb holds only in-frame clones, not every one. The sample lists tens of thousands of clones, 96% occurring once. This sample is part of a study of cytomegalovirus exposure and HLA in healthy donors. Study-wide points: That first-cohort TCR clusters tended to co-occur in the 120 or so validation repertoires was found in a later analysis. In vitro experiments confirmed that three CMV-associated chains were specific for CMV antigens.

The germline CDR1 and CDR2 sequences are SGHNT and YENEEA. V was clipped by 8 bases and J by 2 bases, with 9 bases between them. CDR3 length equals 12 residues. This receptor was identified in a woman aged 18-30 years in good health and CMV-seronegative. This rearrangement joins TRBV11-3 to TRBJ2-5; D gene unclear. The sample consisted of PBMCs. The CDR3 is CASPLKQETQYF. CDR3 DNA sequence: TGTGCCAGCCCCTTAAAACAAGAGACCCAGTACTTC.